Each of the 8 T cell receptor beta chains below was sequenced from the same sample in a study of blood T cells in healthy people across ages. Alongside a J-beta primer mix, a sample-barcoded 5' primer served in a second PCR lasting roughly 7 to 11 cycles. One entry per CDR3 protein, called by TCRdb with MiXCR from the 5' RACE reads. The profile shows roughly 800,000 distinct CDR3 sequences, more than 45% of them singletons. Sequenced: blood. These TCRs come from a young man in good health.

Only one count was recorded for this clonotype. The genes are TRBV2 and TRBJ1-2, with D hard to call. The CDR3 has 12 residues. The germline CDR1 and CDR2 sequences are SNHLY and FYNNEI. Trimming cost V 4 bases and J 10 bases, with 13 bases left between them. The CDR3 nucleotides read TGTGCCAGCAGTGCTGCGGAGGGCTCCTACACCTTC. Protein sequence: CASSAAEGSYTF.

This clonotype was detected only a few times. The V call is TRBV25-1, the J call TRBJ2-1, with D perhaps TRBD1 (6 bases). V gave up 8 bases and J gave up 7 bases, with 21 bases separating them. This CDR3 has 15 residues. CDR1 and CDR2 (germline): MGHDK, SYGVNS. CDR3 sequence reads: CASGGQGIGKNEQFF. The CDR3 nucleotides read TGTGCCAGCGGTGGGCAGGGGATAGGAAAAAATGAGCAGTTCTTC.

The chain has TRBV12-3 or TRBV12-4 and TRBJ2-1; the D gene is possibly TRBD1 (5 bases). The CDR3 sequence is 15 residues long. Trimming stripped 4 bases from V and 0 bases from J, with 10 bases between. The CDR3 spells CASSWGALSYNEQFF. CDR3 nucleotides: TGTGCCAGCAGTTGGGGCGCCCTCTCCTACAATGAGCAGTTCTTC.

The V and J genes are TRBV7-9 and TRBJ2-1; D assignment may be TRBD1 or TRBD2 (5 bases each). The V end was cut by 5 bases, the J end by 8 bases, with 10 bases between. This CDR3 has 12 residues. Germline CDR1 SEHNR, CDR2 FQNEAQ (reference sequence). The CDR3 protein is CASSTLGDEQFF. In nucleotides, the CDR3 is TGTGCCAGCAGCACCTTGGGGGATGAGCAGTTCTTC. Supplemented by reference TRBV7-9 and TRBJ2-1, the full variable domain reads DTGVSQNPRHKITKRGQNVTFRCDPISEHNRLYWYRQTLGQGPEFLTYFQNEAQLEKSRLLSDRFSAERPKGSFSTLEIQRTEQGDSAMYLCASSTLGDEQFFGPGTRLTVL.

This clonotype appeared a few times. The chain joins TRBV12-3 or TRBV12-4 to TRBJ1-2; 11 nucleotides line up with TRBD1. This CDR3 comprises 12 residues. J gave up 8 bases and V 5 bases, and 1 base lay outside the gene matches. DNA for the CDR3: TGTGCCAGCAGTCGGACAGGGGGCGGCTACACCTTC. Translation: CASSRTGGGYTF.

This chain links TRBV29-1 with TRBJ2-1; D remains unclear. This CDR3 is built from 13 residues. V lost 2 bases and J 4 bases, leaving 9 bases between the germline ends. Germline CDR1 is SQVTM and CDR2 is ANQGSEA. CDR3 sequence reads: CSVEPDVYNEQFF. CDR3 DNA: TGCAGCGTTGAACCGGATGTTTACAATGAGCAGTTCTTC.

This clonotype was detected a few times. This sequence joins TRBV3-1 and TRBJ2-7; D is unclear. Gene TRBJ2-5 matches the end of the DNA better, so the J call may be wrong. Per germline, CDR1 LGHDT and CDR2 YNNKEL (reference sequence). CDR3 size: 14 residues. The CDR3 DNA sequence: TGTGCCAGCAGCCCCATGGCCTCCCTGAAGACCCAGTACTTC. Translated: CASSPMASLKTQYF.

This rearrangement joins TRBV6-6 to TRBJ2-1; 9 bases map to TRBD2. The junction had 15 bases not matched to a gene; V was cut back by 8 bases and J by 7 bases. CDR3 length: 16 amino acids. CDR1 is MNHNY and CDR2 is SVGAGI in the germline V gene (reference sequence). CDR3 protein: CASGFSAGGPGNEQFF. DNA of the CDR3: TGTGCCAGCGGTTTCTCGGCGGGGGGGCCTGGGAATGAGCAGTTCTTC.